These 30 T cell receptor beta chains were sequenced from one sample in a study of T cell repertoires in cytomegalovirus infection. MiXCR, applied by TCRdb to the reads, yields one record per CDR3 protein. The table has about 310,000 distinct CDR3 sequences, more than 20% seen once. These receptors have no known antigen. Sequenced here: cultured PBMCs, sampled from culture after CMV antigen stimulation. These receptors were taken from a human donor in good health (CMV status not recorded). Some clones in this sample may be carry-over from other donors' samples.

V is TRBV6-2 or TRBV6-3 and J is TRBJ2-7; 9 nucleotides line up with TRBD2. This CDR3 has 14 amino acids. V shed 5 bases and J 0 bases; nucleotides not matched to a gene: 2. Per germline, CDR1 MNHEY and CDR2 SVGEGT. The CDR3 coding sequence is TGTGCCAGCAGTAATAGCGGGAGCTCCTACGAGCAGTACTTC. Its translation: CASSNSGSSYEQYF.

V is TRBV6-2 or TRBV6-3 and J is TRBJ2-1, with 10 positions matching TRBD2. V shed 4 bases and J 9 bases; nucleotides not matched to a gene: 9. The CDR3 has 15 amino acids. The germline CDR1 and CDR2 sequences are MNHEY and SVGEGT. The CDR3 protein is CASSSLASGSGEQFF. Here the CDR3 DNA reads TGTGCCAGCAGTTCCCTGGCTAGCGGGAGCGGTGAGCAGTTCTTC.

This clonotype was seen a handful of times. The rearrangement joins TRBV7-3 to TRBJ2-1; D could derive from TRBD1 or TRBD2 (8 bases each). The CDR3 is 17 residues long. In germline, CDR1 is SGHTA, CDR2 FQGTGA. Trimming left V 6 bases short and J 8 bases short, with 26 bases between. This chain's CDR3 is CASRRGGGTGLTDEQFF. CDR3 bases: TGTGCCAGCAGACGGGGGGGTGGGACAGGCCTTACCGATGAGCAGTTCTTC.

This clonotype appeared a few times. The V gene is TRBV6-2 or TRBV6-3, the J gene TRBJ2-3; 7 nucleotides line up with TRBD2. The ends lost 4 bases at V and 8 bases at J; junction bases unmatched: 6. The CDR3 totals 13 residues. The germline V gene encodes CDR1 MNHEY and CDR2 SVGEGT. CDR3 DNA sequence: TGTGCCAGCAGTTTCGCGGGAGAGGTTACGCAGTATTTT. Its protein is CASSFAGEVTQYF.

The chain joins TRBV7-3 to TRBJ2-7; D not certain. This CDR3 contains 13 residues. Between the trimmed V and J ends, which lost 2 bases and 6 bases, there was a span of 11 bases. The germline V gene has CDR1 SGHTA and CDR2 FQGTGA. CDR3 in amino acids: CASSLEAGREQYV. The DNA for the CDR3 is TGTGCCAGCAGCTTAGAAGCTGGTCGCGAGCAGTACGTC.

A word on this clonotype: This could be a read error, since a much larger clone is one nucleotide away. The chain employs TRBV7-3 and TRBJ2-1; 7 nucleotides align to TRBD2. The J segment lost 8 bases and the V segment lost 5 bases, leaving 21 bases of the junction unmatched. The germline V gene has CDR1 SGHTA and CDR2 FQGTGA. The CDR3 runs to 18 residues. This CDR3 reads CASSHDEPGSGGSHEQFF. The CDR3 DNA follows: TGTGCCAGCAGCCACGATGAACCTGGGTCTGGCGGGAGCCATGAGCAGTTCTTC.

There are many counts of this clonotype. V gene TRBV9 combines with J gene TRBJ1-2; D call uncertain. Looked up from germline, CDR1 is SGDLS and CDR2 is YYNGEE. The CDR3 is 16 residues long. Trimming stripped 0 bases from V and 3 bases from J, with 15 bases between. Written as DNA, the CDR3 is TGTGCCAGCAGCGTAGAGGTCTGGCCCGAGGACTATGGCTACACCTTC. Protein product: CASSVEVWPEDYGYTF. The variable domain in full, with the rest retrieved from reference TRBV9 and TRBJ1-2, is DSGVTQTPKHLITATGQRVTLRCSPRSGDLSVYWYQQSLDQGLQFLIQYYNGEERAKGNILERFSAQQFPDLHSELNLSSLELGDSALYFCASSVEVWPEDYGYTFGSGTRLTVV.

The chain links TRBV6-2 or TRBV6-3 to TRBJ2-3, with TRBD2 matching 7 bases. CDR1 and CDR2 from the germline V gene are MNHEY and SVGEGT. The CDR3 loop spans 14 amino acids. V lost 8 bases, J lost 2 bases, and 7 bases stayed unmatched. CDR3 region: CASLNRDYTDTQYF. For the CDR3, the DNA is TGTGCCAGCCTTAACCGGGACTACACAGATACGCAGTATTTT.

This chain links TRBV28 with TRBJ1-1, with D possibly being TRBD1 (5 bases). Germline CDR1 reads MDHEN; CDR2 reads SYDVKM. The CDR3 has 13 residues. Trimming shortened V by 2 bases and J by 4 bases, and 8 bases separated the two germline ends. The CDR3: CASSLTGATEAFF. CDR3 DNA sequence: TGTGCCAGCAGTTTAACCGGGGCCACTGAAGCTTTCTTT.

This clonotype appeared many times. The genes are TRBV7-2 and TRBJ2-3; no firm D call. Per germline, CDR1 SGHTA and CDR2 FQGNSA. The V end was cut by 4 bases, the J end by 2 bases, with 7 bases between. The CDR3 loop spans 13 amino acids. The CDR3 spells CASSSLDTDTQYF. CDR3 coding DNA: TGTGCCAGCAGCTCCCTAGACACAGATACGCAGTATTTT.

At least ten counts were recorded for this clonotype. This sequence joins TRBV7-2 and TRBJ2-3; TRBD2 matches at 16 bases. V lost 5 bases, J lost 9 bases, and 8 bases stayed unmatched. The germline V gene has CDR1 SGHTA and CDR2 FQGNSA. The CDR3 is made up of 16 amino acids. CDR3 DNA: TGTGCCAGCAGCCCGCTGGGGACTAGCGGGAGGGCCACGCAGTATTTT. The encoded protein is CASSPLGTSGRATQYF.

This clonotype was counted ten times or more. The rearrangement uses TRBV7-8 and TRBJ1-1; 7 nucleotides align to TRBD1. This CDR3 has 13 amino acids. Germline V gene sequence: CDR1 SGHVS, CDR2 FQNEAQ. Trimming at V came to 3 bases and at J to 4 bases, leaving 2 bases not matched to a gene. CDR3 bases: TGTGCCAGCAGCTTTGGACAGGTCACTGAAGCTTTCTTT. Translated: CASSFGQVTEAFF.

This clonotype has a count of ten or more. V usage is TRBV7-8 and J usage is TRBJ2-2; TRBD1 agrees at 8 bases. CDR3 size: 14 residues. Germline V lookup: CDR1 SGHVS, CDR2 FQNEAQ. The trim removed 5 bases at V and 6 bases at J, leaving 5 bases unmatched. CDR3 bases: TGTGCCAGCAGCGCGACAGGGGTCTCCGGGGAGCTGTTTTTT. Encoded protein: CASSATGVSGELFF.

In its sample, this clonotype was seen a few times. The chain has TRBV6-1 and TRBJ2-5, with D uncertain. The CDR3 has 16 amino acids. Per germline, CDR1 MNHNS and CDR2 SASEGT. V lost 3 bases to trimming and J lost 1 base, with 15 bases between them. The CDR3 region is CASSEDYSGSQETQYF. CDR3 bases: TGTGCCAGCAGTGAGGATTACTCCGGGTCCCAAGAGACCCAGTACTTC.

The chain recombines TRBV11-2 with TRBJ2-3; 8 bases are shared with TRBD1. This CDR3 has 17 amino acids. The V and J ends lost 5 bases and 0 bases, in that order; junction bases with no gene match: 10. Germline loops: CDR1 SGHAT, CDR2 FQNNGV. CDR3 sequence reads: CASSPTVGQVSTDTQYF. For the CDR3, the DNA is TGTGCCAGCAGCCCGACAGTGGGACAGGTCAGCACAGATACGCAGTATTTT.

This clonotype has only a few counts. The CDR3 reads CASSSIPISYNEQFF. As DNA, the CDR3 is TGTGCCAGTTCTAGTATCCCGATCTCCTACAATGAGCAGTTCTTC. The V call is TRBV27, the J call TRBJ2-1; D uncertain. The CDR3 is 15 amino acids. Deletions cut 9 bases from V and 0 bases from J, with 15 bases between. In germline, CDR1 is MNHEY, CDR2 SMNVEV (reference sequence).

This clonotype came up many times. The gene calls are TRBV2 and TRBJ1-5; 10 nucleotides agree with TRBD1. CDR1 and CDR2 from the germline V gene are SNHLY and FYNNEI. This CDR3 has 16 residues. Trimming removed 4 bases from V and 1 base from J; junction bases left unmatched: 4. The chain's CDR3 is CASSVRTGGSNQPQHF. The CDR3 nucleotides are TGTGCCAGCAGTGTGAGGACAGGGGGAAGCAATCAGCCCCAGCATTTT.

This clonotype was seen only a few times. The chain uses TRBV25-1 and TRBJ1-2, with 7 bases that match TRBD1. Trimming removed 4 bases from V and 8 bases from J; junction bases left unmatched: 7. This CDR3 is built from 13 residues. The germline V gene encodes CDR1 MGHDK and CDR2 SYGVNS. The CDR3 region is CASSAEGARGYTF. CDR3 DNA sequence: TGTGCCAGCAGTGCCGAGGGGGCCAGGGGCTACACCTTC.

This clonotype was counted a few times. The chain carries TRBV12-3 or TRBV12-4 and TRBJ2-2, with D maybe TRBD2 (6 bases). This CDR3 is 14 amino acids long. Trimming left V 1 base short and J 5 bases short, with 8 bases between. CDR3 sequence: CASSLDGGTGELFF. DNA of the CDR3: TGTGCCAGCAGTTTAGATGGAGGGACCGGGGAGCTGTTTTTT.

The V call is TRBV12-3 or TRBV12-4, the J call TRBJ1-4; D is possibly TRBD1 (5 bases). This CDR3 region has 16 residues. Trimming took 6 bases from V and 5 from J, leaving 19 bases between them. Written as DNA, the CDR3 is TGTGCCAGCAGGGAGCGCCTCGGGACGGAAAATGAAAAACTGTTTTTT. Protein: CASRERLGTENEKLFF.

The gene calls are TRBV28 and TRBJ1-2; D ambiguous. Looked up from germline, CDR1 is MDHEN and CDR2 is SYDVKM. V was cut by 4 bases and J by 5 bases, with 14 bases left in between. The CDR3 runs to 14 residues. In nucleotides, the CDR3 is TGTGCCAGCAGTTCCGGCGAGGCGGTTTATGGCTACACCTTC. It encodes CASSSGEAVYGYTF.

The chain carries TRBV15 and TRBJ2-7; a weak D match, TRBD1 (7 bases). V was trimmed by 8 bases and J by 2 bases, leaving 19 bases between them. The germline V gene encodes CDR1 LNHNV and CDR2 YYDKDF (reference sequence). CDR3 length equals 15 residues. The CDR3 nucleotides read TGTGCCACCGGAGGTGGGGCAGGGGGGACCTACGAGCAGTACTTC. Its translation: CATGGGAGGTYEQYF.

This clonotype was observed a handful of times. The chain recombines TRBV4-2 with TRBJ2-1; the match to TRBD2 covers 10 bases. J lost 8 bases, V lost 5 bases, and 12 bases had no gene match. CDR3 length: 16 residues. The germline V gene encodes CDR1 LGHNA and CDR2 YNFKEQ. The chain's CDR3 is CASSYINPSGSHEQFF. The CDR3 bases are TGTGCCAGCAGCTATATTAATCCTAGCGGGAGTCATGAGCAGTTCTTC.

The chain recombines TRBV6-6 with TRBJ2-1; TRBD2 might be the D (6 bases). V shed 4 bases and J shed 9 bases, with 16 bases lying between them. The CDR3 extends over 14 amino acids. The germline gives CDR1 MNHNY, CDR2 SVGAGI (reference sequence). Here the CDR3 reads CASSFRTMDTEQFF. The CDR3 nucleotides are TGTGCCAGCAGTTTCCGGACTATGGACACTGAGCAGTTCTTC.

V is TRBV4-1 and J is TRBJ1-1; D is possibly TRBD1 (5 bases). The CDR3 is 16 residues long. Germline V CDR1 and CDR2: MGHRA, YSYEKL. Trimming cost V 3 bases and J 3 bases, with 17 bases left between them. The CDR3 nucleotides are TGCGCCAGCAGCCATGCAAAAGGGCAGGGACACACTGAAGCTTTCTTT. It codes for CASSHAKGQGHTEAFF.

The DNA of the CDR3 is TGTGCCAGCAGCCGCCGGGACAGTCCCTACGAGCAGTACTTC. It is translated as CASSRRDSPYEQYF. The chain is built from TRBV7-9 and TRBJ2-7, with 7 positions matching TRBD1. CDR1 and CDR2 from the germline V gene are SEHNR and FQNEAQ (reference sequence). CDR3 length: 14 residues. The J segment lost 2 bases and the V segment lost 5 bases, leaving 6 bases of the junction unmatched.

This clonotype was counted many times. The chain uses TRBV7-9 and TRBJ1-1, with TRBD1 identical over 7 bases. J was trimmed by 1 base and V by 5 bases; bases with no gene match: 7. This CDR3 is built from 15 residues. Germline assignment: CDR1 SEHNR and CDR2 FQNEAQ (reference sequence). CDR3 DNA: TGTGCCAGCAGCGCCACGGGACAGCCGAACACTGAAGCTTTCTTT. The encoded protein is CASSATGQPNTEAFF.

This clonotype was observed a few times. V gene TRBV20-1 combines with J gene TRBJ2-3, with D unclear. The CDR3 totals 15 residues. V was cut by 1 base and J by 2 bases, with 13 bases left in between. Germline-derived CDR1 and CDR2 are DFQATT and SNEGSKA (reference sequence). CDR3 DNA: TGCAGTGCTAGAGGACCCGGGTCAGCCACAGATACGCAGTATTTT. Protein sequence: CSARGPGSATDTQYF.

Ten or more counts support this clonotype. The chain recombines TRBV7-2 with TRBJ2-1; 10 bases align to TRBD2. Germline trimming cut 5 bases from V and 0 bases from J; bases unmatched to any gene: 10. CDR3 length: 18 residues. Per the germline V gene, CDR1 is SGHTA and CDR2 is FQGNSA. The CDR3 DNA is TGTGCCAGCAGCCAGCGGACTAGCGGTCGGAGCTCCTACAATGAGCAGTTCTTC. Its translation is CASSQRTSGRSSYNEQFF.

The CDR3 nucleotides read TGTGCCAGCTCACCACTGGGACAAGGAGCCTACAATGAGCAGTTCTTC. This gives the protein CASSPLGQGAYNEQFF. The chain couples TRBV18 to TRBJ2-1, with D possibly being TRBD1 (6 bases). V lost 1 base and J lost 2, with 12 bases in between. The CDR3 length is 16 residues. Germline V gene data show CDR1 as KGHSH and CDR2 as LQKENI.